Below, 18 T cell receptor beta chains from the same sample are listed, as sequenced in a study of control samples from healthy donors and cancer patients. This table comes from immunoSEQ multiplex PCR, and its TCRdb copy is limited to in-frame clones, with some not included. The sample lists about 170,000 clones; 90% to 95% were seen once. Material: blood. These receptors were taken from a woman in her 30s in good health.

The V and J genes are TRBV7-7 and TRBJ2-2; a weak D match, TRBD2 (5 bases). The CDR3 totals 14 residues. Germline V gives CDR1 SSHAT, CDR2 FNYEAQ (reference sequence). V was clipped by 5 bases and J by 7 bases, with 14 bases between them. The DNA for the CDR3 is TGTGCCAGCAGCCCATCGGGGTCGGGCGGGGAGCTGTTTTTT. Translating gives CASSPSGSGGELFF.

This chain connects TRBV19 to TRBJ1-2; possible D gene TRBD1, 6 bases. Trimming stripped 5 bases from V and 4 bases from J, with 11 bases between. CDR1 and CDR2 from the germline V gene are LNHDA and SQIVND (reference sequence). The CDR3 sequence is 13 residues long. CDR3 nucleotide sequence: TGTGCCAGTAGTTTTAACAGGGCCTATGGCTACACCTTC. Protein: CASSFNRAYGYTF.

This sequence joins TRBV24-1 and TRBJ1-1, with 7 nucleotides matching TRBD1. Trimming cost V 10 bases and J 1 base; bases outside gene matches: 8. Per the germline V gene, CDR1 is KGHDR and CDR2 is SFDVKD. This CDR3 has 14 amino acids. The CDR3 coding sequence is TGTGCCACAAAGGGAAGGGGGCGGAACACTGAAGCTTTCTTT. Protein product: CATKGRGRNTEAFF.

In its sample, this clone was seen once. V and J are TRBV9 and TRBJ2-5; 10 bases align to TRBD2. J gave up 4 bases and V 4 bases, and 7 bases lay outside the gene matches. This CDR3 is 15 amino acids long. CDR1 and CDR2 (germline): SGDLS, YYNGEE. The CDR3 bases are TGTGCCAGCAGCATCAGCGGGGGGGCCCTAGAGACCCAGTACTTC. The encoded protein is CASSISGGALETQYF.

The chain joins TRBV7-3 to TRBJ2-1; 8 bases agree with TRBD2. Germline V gene sequence: CDR1 SGHTA, CDR2 FQGTGA. This CDR3 has 17 amino acids. The V segment lost 0 bases and the J segment 2 bases; nucleotides outside the gene matches: 6. CDR3 loop: CASSLTGAGGTYNEQFF. Written as DNA, the CDR3 is TGTGCCAGCAGCTTAACGGGGGCGGGAGGAACCTACAATGAGCAGTTCTTC. Supplemented by reference TRBV7-3 and TRBJ2-1, the full variable domain reads GAGVSQTPSNKVTEKGKYVELRCDPISGHTALYWYRQSLGQGPEFLIYFQGTGAADDSGLPNDRFFAVRPEGSVSTLKIQRTERGDSAVYLCASSLTGAGGTYNEQFFGPGTRLTVL.

This clone appeared a few times. The J gene is TRBJ1-5, the V gene TRBV6-5, with D perhaps matching TRBD1 (6 bases). Germline V CDR1 and CDR2: MNHEY, SVGAGI. CDR3 length: 12 amino acids. Trimming took 10 bases from V and 7 from J, leaving 14 bases between them. Here the CDR3 reads CATGQYSQPQHF. In DNA, the CDR3 is TGTGCCACCGGACAGTACAGCCAGCCCCAGCATTTT.

The chain combines TRBV5-6 with TRBJ2-6; D is undetermined. V was shortened by 0 bases and J by 0 bases, with 4 bases between the two germline ends. Germline assignment: CDR1 SGHDT and CDR2 YYEEEE. This CDR3 is built from 15 residues. The CDR3 DNA reads TGTGCCAGCAGCTTGGGACGCTCTGGGGCCAACGTCCTGACTTTC. It specifies CASSLGRSGANVLTF.

This chain links TRBV3-1 (or the pseudogene TRBV3-2) with TRBJ2-6; perhaps TRBD2 as D (6 bases). In germline, CDR1 is LGHDT, CDR2 YNNKEL (reference sequence). With 5 bases removed from V and 1 base from J, the gap between germline ends came to 6 bases. This CDR3 spans 14 amino acids. Here the CDR3 reads CASSGGSGANVLTF. In nucleotides, the CDR3 is TGTGCCAGCAGCGGGGGGTCTGGGGCCAACGTCCTGACTTTC.

Points on this clone: In the same sample, other DNA sequences code for this CDR3. V is TRBV19 and J is TRBJ1-5; no firm D call. The CDR3 loop spans 14 amino acids. Per germline, CDR1 LNHDA and CDR2 SQIVND (reference sequence). The V end lost 3 bases, the J end lost 2 bases, and 8 bases lay between the germline ends. CDR3 in amino acids: CASSISRGNQPQHF. CDR3 nucleotides: TGTGCCAGTAGTATCTCGCGGGGCAATCAGCCCCAGCATTTT.

As for this clone: The junction differs from germline at one of its ends, possibly a read error. The chain employs TRBV25-1 and TRBJ2-4, with D perhaps matching TRBD1 (6 bases). The germline CDR1 and CDR2 sequences are MGHDK and SYGVNS. The CDR3 is made up of 10 amino acids. Here the CDR3 reads CAGRGRIQYF. The CDR3 nucleotides read TGTGCCGGCAGGGGACGCATTCAGTACTTC. Using reference TRBV25-1 and TRBJ2-4 for the parts outside the CDR3, the full variable domain is EADIYQTPRYLVIGTGKKITLECSQTMGHDKMYWYQQDPGMELHLIHYSYGVNSTEKGDLSSESTVSRIRTEHFPLTLESARPSHTSQYLCAGRGRIQYFGAGTRLSVL.

V is TRBV5-4 and J is TRBJ2-4; D is ambiguous. The V end was cut by 0 bases, the J end by 0 bases, with 4 bases between. The CDR3 totals 14 residues. Germline CDR1 is SGHNT and CDR2 is YYREEE (reference sequence). The chain's CDR3 is CASSLDRAKNIQYF. In DNA form, the CDR3 reads TGTGCCAGCAGCTTGGACAGAGCCAAAAACATTCAGTACTTC.

As DNA, the CDR3 is TGTGCCAGCAGCCCAGGGGTCCTCACAGATACGCAGTATTTT. Amino acids: CASSPGVLTDTQYF. The J gene is TRBJ2-3, the V gene TRBV7-9; TRBD1 might be the D (6 bases). This CDR3 contains 14 residues. CDR1 and CDR2 (germline): SEHNR, FQNEAQ (reference sequence). V was clipped by 5 bases and J by 2 bases, with 11 bases between them.

J is TRBJ2-5 and V is TRBV5-1; D is undetermined. Looked up from germline, CDR1 is SGHRS and CDR2 is YFSETQ. V was pared by 0 bases and J by 1 base, with 10 bases between. There are 15 residues in the CDR3. CDR3 nucleotides: TGCGCCAGCAGCTTGGGACGGACCCTCCAAGAGACCCAGTACTTC. Protein: CASSLGRTLQETQYF.

This chain joins TRBV24-1 and TRBJ2-3; 10 bases agree with TRBD1. CDR3 length: 15 amino acids. The V gene end was trimmed by 3 bases and the J gene end by 1 base; junction bases not matched to a gene: 0. From germline, CDR1 is KGHDR and CDR2 SFDVKD. The DNA of the CDR3 is TGTGCCACCAGTGATGACAGGGGGCGCACAGATACGCAGTATTTT. Translated, it gives CATSDDRGRTDTQYF.

This rearrangement joins TRBV19 to TRBJ1-1, with D possibly being TRBD1 (6 bases). Between the trimmed V and J ends, which lost 7 bases and 8 bases, there was a span of 17 bases. This CDR3 has 13 residues. Germline V lookup: CDR1 LNHDA, CDR2 SQIVND (reference sequence). Written as DNA, the CDR3 is TGTGCCAGTATCGCCAGGGGAGAGGGGGAAGCTTTCTTT. This gives the protein CASIARGEGEAFF.

This clone was detected only once. The rearrangement uses TRBV10-3 and TRBJ2-4, with D perhaps TRBD1 (5 bases). The CDR3 spans 14 residues. Looked up from germline, CDR1 is ENHRY and CDR2 is SYGVKD. Trimming removed 0 bases at V and 4 bases at J, with 7 bases between. In DNA, the CDR3 is TGTGCCATCAGTGAGTCAGGGGCGAAAAACATTCAGTACTTC. It specifies CAISESGAKNIQYF.

V is TRBV28 and J is TRBJ1-4; D remains unclear. Germline values: CDR1 MDHEN, CDR2 SYDVKM. Between the trimmed V and J ends, which lost 7 bases and 5 bases, there was a span of 5 bases. The CDR3 totals 11 residues. Written as DNA, the CDR3 is TGTGCCAGCATGGGGAATGAAAAACTGTTTTTT. It encodes CASMGNEKLFF.

The V gene is TRBV7-2, the J gene TRBJ2-2; D is possibly TRBD2 (6 bases). Between the trimmed V and J ends, which lost 2 bases and 1 base, there was a span of 8 bases. The CDR3 covers 15 residues. From germline, CDR1 is SGHTA and CDR2 FQGNSA. CDR3 sequence reads: CASSLRRGNTGELFF. CDR3 coding DNA: TGTGCCAGCAGCTTACGGCGGGGGAACACCGGGGAGCTGTTTTTT.